This is a list of T cell receptor beta chains from one sample in a study of blood T cell repertoires in COVID-19. Assay used: immunoSEQ multiplex PCR; TCRdb lists only in-frame clones, some missing. In the table there are under 500,000 clones, 75% to 90% of which are singletons. The material sequenced was peripheral blood. The receptors here all came from a woman aged 25-40 years with acute or convalescent COVID-19. Both conserved end residues are part of each CDR3. The order of the fields is D gene, CDR3 length, clone size, V gene, J gene, CDR3 DNA, CDR3 protein. A D gene is named only where the DNA matches it firmly. The size field is filled for only some rows; it gives once, few, many or a size class.

>.|17|.|TRBV2|TRBJ2-3
TGTGCCAGCAGTGCGGGTGGACTGTGGACTAGCACAGATACGCAGTATTTT
CASSAGGLWTSTDTQYF
>.|13|.|TRBV10-1|TRBJ2-7
TGCGCCAGCAGCCGGATACAAACGGGGGAGCAGTACTTC
CASSRIQTGEQYF
>.|13|.|TRBV2|TRBJ2-7
TGTGCCAGCAGTGAAATGAAAGGGGACGAGCAGTACTTC
CASSEMKGDEQYF
>TRBD2|18|.|TRBV19|TRBJ2-1
TGTGCCAGTAGTATAGCTCTGACTAGCCCCCACCTCTACAATGAGCAGTTCTTC
CASSIALTSPHLYNEQFF
>TRBD2|12|.|TRBV9|TRBJ2-1
TGTGCCAGCAGTGGGGGGGACAATGAGCAGTTCTTC
CASSGGDNEQFF
>TRBD2|13|.|TRBV2|TRBJ2-1
TGTGCCAGCCGGACTAGCGCATACAATGAGCAGTTCTTC
CASRTSAYNEQFF
>.|13|.|TRBV2|TRBJ1-5
TGTGCCAGCAGTGGACAGGAAATCGTGCCCCAGCATTTT
CASSGQEIVPQHF
>.|13|.|TRBV5-1|TRBJ1-1
TGCGCCAGCAGCTTACAGGAGGGCACTGAAGCTTTCTTT
CASSLQEGTEAFF
>.|16|.|TRBV6-5|TRBJ1-3
TGTGCCAGCAGTTACGGCAGGGGCAGGGTGGGAAACACCATATATTTT
CASSYGRGRVGNTIYF
>TRBD1|15|.|TRBV7-9|TRBJ2-3
TGTGCCAGCAGCCCGGACAGGGGATGGGCAGATACGCAGTATTTT
CASSPDRGWADTQYF
>.|17|once|TRBV3-1/TRBV3-2|TRBJ2-2
TGTGCCAGCAGCCAAGATATCCGTAACCTAAACACCGGGGAGCTGTTTTTT
CASSQDIRNLNTGELFF
>TRBD2|16|.|TRBV7-8|TRBJ2-5
TGTGCCAGCAGCTTAGAGAGCGGGGGGCCTCGGAAGACCCAGTACTTC
CASSLESGGPRKTQYF
>TRBD1|15|.|TRBV11-3|TRBJ2-1
TGTGCCAGCAGCTTAGGGACAGGGACCTACAATGAGCAGTTCTTC
CASSLGTGTYNEQFF
>.|13|once|TRBV11-3|TRBJ2-7
TGTGCCAGCAGCTTAGAATACGGGGGGCTGCAGTACTTC
CASSLEYGGLQYF
>.|15|.|TRBV2|TRBJ2-2
TGTGCCAGCAGATATGGGACTCCGAACACCGGGGAGCTGTTTTTT
CASRYGTPNTGELFF
>.|15|.|TRBV6-6|TRBJ2-1
TGTGCCAGCAGTTACTCGGGGCAGTCTGCGAATGAGCAGTTCTTC
CASSYSGQSANEQFF
>.|16|.|TRBV9|TRBJ2-3
TGTGCCAGCAGCGTAGGTCAGCGAGAGTTCACAGATACGCAGTATTTT
CASSVGQREFTDTQYF
>TRBD1|15|once|TRBV5-1|TRBJ2-2
TGCGCCAGCAGTTTAGGACAGGGGTTCACCGGGGAGCTGTTTTTT
CASSLGQGFTGELFF
>TRBD1|15|few|TRBV30|TRBJ1-3
TGTGCCTGGAGTGGGGACAGGCTCTCTGGAAACACCATATATTTT
CAWSGDRLSGNTIYF
>TRBD2|18|.|TRBV14|TRBJ2-5
TGTGCCAGCAGCCAACTAGCGGGGGGCGCGATTCTTGAAGAGACCCAGTACTTC
CASSQLAGGAILEETQYF
>TRBD1|15|once|TRBV5-1|TRBJ2-1
TGCGCCAGCAGCTTGGAAGGGACAGGGGGCAATGAGCAGTTCTTC
CASSLEGTGGNEQFF
>.|15|.|TRBV27|TRBJ1-4
TGTGCCAGCAGTACCTGGCCCAGCGGGGGAGAAAAACTGTTTTTT
CASSTWPSGGEKLFF
>.|14|once|TRBV4-2|TRBJ1-2
TGTGCCAGCAGCCAAGTCGTCAGGGAGGGTGGCTACACCTTC
CASSQVVREGGYTF
>.|14|.|TRBV19|TRBJ2-7
TGTGCCAGTAAACAGGGCTGGGGCTCCTACGAGCAGTACTTC
CASKQGWGSYEQYF
>.|12|.|TRBV2|TRBJ2-1
TGTGCCAGCACCTCCCAGGGGAGTGAGCAGTTCTTC
CASTSQGSEQFF
>.|15|.|TRBV3-1/TRBV3-2|TRBJ2-1
TGTGCCAGCAGCCGGTACTCAGGGTCAGACAATGAGCAGTTCTTC
CASSRYSGSDNEQFF
>.|13|few|TRBV7-2|TRBJ2-7
TGTGCCAGCAGCTTCACAGGGATCGACGAGCAGTACTTC
CASSFTGIDEQYF
>.|15|.|TRBV24-1|TRBJ2-5
TGTGCCACCAGCCCCGGACAGGCGGGAAAGGAGACCCAGTACTTC
CATSPGQAGKETQYF
>.|14|.|TRBV30|TRBJ1-5
TGTGCGTGGGGGATCCAGGGAAGCAATCAGCCCCAGCATTTT
CAWGIQGSNQPQHF
>TRBD1|14|.|TRBV13|TRBJ1-2
TGTGCCAGCAGCCCCAGGGGGGAAGGCTATGGCTACACCTTC
CASSPRGEGYGYTF
>.|15|.|TRBV4-1|TRBJ1-5
TGCGCCAGCAGCGGATACACAGATAGCAATCAGCCCCAGCATTTT
CASSGYTDSNQPQHF
>.|13|.|TRBV7-2|TRBJ1-2
TGTGCCAGCAGCTCGACAGGCCGCTATGGCTACACCTTC
CASSSTGRYGYTF
>.|16|.|TRBV7-8|TRBJ2-5
TGTGCCAGCAGCTTAGTTTTTGGGACGACTAGAGAGACCCAGTACTTC
CASSLVFGTTRETQYF
>TRBD2|17|.|TRBV7-6|TRBJ2-1
TGTGCCAGCAGCTCACTAGCGGGGGCTACCACGCGCCATGAGCAGTTCTTC
CASSSLAGATTRHEQFF
>.|15|.|TRBV7-9|TRBJ1-3
TGTGCCAGCAGTCGCGACTCCGTCTCTGGAAACACCATATATTTT
CASSRDSVSGNTIYF
>TRBD2|15|.|TRBV28|TRBJ2-7
TGTGCCAGCATCTCAATTGGGGGGGTCGGGAACGAGCAGTACTTC
CASISIGGVGNEQYF
>TRBD1|13|.|TRBV5-1|TRBJ2-7
TGCGCCAGAGACGACAGGGCCGCCTACGAGCAGTACTTC
CARDDRAAYEQYF
>.|14|.|TRBV7-8|TRBJ1-2
TGTGCCAGCAGCCTGGCGGGAGCTAACTATGGCTACACCTTC
CASSLAGANYGYTF
>.|18|.|TRBV5-5|TRBJ1-6
TGTGCCAGCAGCTTGGGGGTGGGGCAAGGGTCCTATAATTCACCCCTCCACTTT
CASSLGVGQGSYNSPLHF
>TRBD1|13|.|TRBV29-1|TRBJ2-7
TGCAGCGTTACACCGACAGGGTCCCACGAGCAGTACTTC
CSVTPTGSHEQYF
>TRBD1|14|.|TRBV19|TRBJ1-1
TGTGCCAGTAGTGAGGGACAGGGGCTAACTGAAGCTTTCTTT
CASSEGQGLTEAFF
>.|14|once|TRBV5-1|TRBJ1-1
TGCGCCAGCAGCTTGGGGGCAGTGAACACTGAAGCTTTCTTT
CASSLGAVNTEAFF
>TRBD1|16|.|TRBV24-1|TRBJ1-4
TGTGCCACCAGTGATTCGCAGGGGGAGGAGTATGAAAAACTGTTTTTT
CATSDSQGEEYEKLFF
>.|13|few|TRBV3-1/TRBV3-2|TRBJ1-6
TGTGCCAGCAGCCAAGGCGGAGGGTCACCCCTCCACTTT
CASSQGGGSPLHF
>.|16|.|TRBV6-2/TRBV6-3|TRBJ1-2
TGTGCCAGCAGCTCCCCATCAAGAGACAGAACCTATGGCTACACCTTC
CASSSPSRDRTYGYTF
>TRBD2|16|.|TRBV2|TRBJ2-3
TGTGCAACCGGGACTAGCGGGGGGCGCGGCACAGATACGCAGTATTTT
CATGTSGGRGTDTQYF
>.|14|.|TRBV27|TRBJ2-4
TGTGCCAGCAGTTTACTTCCTCCGGGAAACATTCAGTACTTC
CASSLLPPGNIQYF
>TRBD2|17|.|TRBV9|TRBJ2-5
TGTGCCAGCAGCGAAAAGCTAGCGGGGGGGCCCGACGGGGTCCAGTACTTC
CASSEKLAGGPDGVQYF
>.|18|.|TRBV28|TRBJ1-5
TGTGCCAGCAGTTCCTTCTCTTTCGAGAGAGATAGCAATCAGCCCCAGCATTTT
CASSSFSFERDSNQPQHF
>TRBD2|17|.|TRBV27|TRBJ2-7
TGTGCCAGCAGTTTAGGTCGGGGGGCTAGCGGGGACTACGAGCAGTACTTC
CASSLGRGASGDYEQYF
>TRBD2|15|.|TRBV5-1|TRBJ2-1
TGCGCCAGCAGCTCCACTAGCGGGGGGATCAATGAGCAGTTCTTC
CASSSTSGGINEQFF
>.|15|.|TRBV6-1|TRBJ1-2
TGTGCCAGCAGTGAAGGTGTAGGTCGGGTCTATGGCTACACCTTC
CASSEGVGRVYGYTF
>TRBD2|15|.|TRBV3-1/TRBV3-2|TRBJ2-5
TGTGCCAGCGGCCGGAGCGGGGGGCCGTTCGAGACCCAGTACTTC
CASGRSGGPFETQYF
>.|11|few|TRBV20-1|TRBJ2-2
TGCAGTGCTAGCCAATTCGGGGAGCTGTTTTTT
CSASQFGELFF
>.|15|.|TRBV21-1|TRBJ1-5
TGTGCCAGCAGCAAAAGGACAGGGGGAGATCAGCCCCAGCATTTT
CASSKRTGGDQPQHF
>TRBD2|14|once|TRBV2|TRBJ2-5
TGTGCCAGCAGTGAAACGCTAGCGGGGGGTGACCAGTACTTC
CASSETLAGGDQYF
>TRBD1|18|.|TRBV28|TRBJ2-5
TGTGCCAGCAGTTTATGGGGGACAGGGGTTACCTCCCAAGAGACCCAGTACTTC
CASSLWGTGVTSQETQYF
>.|14|.|TRBV30|TRBJ2-5
TGTGCCTGCCGCCGCCCCGTACTAGGAGAGACCCAGTACTTC
CACRRPVLGETQYF